The following is a T cell receptor beta chain sequence with its context. The record originates from a study of shared clonotypes between healthy human individuals. Genomic DNA of each subset was evenly split across several immunoSEQ plates. Generated by immunoSEQ multiplex PCR, the TCRdb table keeps only in-frame clones and is missing some. The repertoire holds 400,000 or so clones, with around 96% as singletons. The ends were cut back, 3 bases at V and 12 bases at J, with 9 bases in the middle. Germline CDR1 reads MDHEN; CDR2 reads SYDVKM. This CDR3 comprises 11 residues. The chain employs TRBV28 and TRBJ2-1; D gene ambiguous. The clonotype originates from a man aged 30-40 years in good health. Sample: memory CD8+ T cells sorted from blood. Subset defined: CD45RO+ cells pooled with CCR7-negative TemRA cells. CDR3 sequence: CASSLYGWQFF. CDR3 in DNA: TGTGCCAGCAGTTTGTACGGGTGGCAGTTCTTC.